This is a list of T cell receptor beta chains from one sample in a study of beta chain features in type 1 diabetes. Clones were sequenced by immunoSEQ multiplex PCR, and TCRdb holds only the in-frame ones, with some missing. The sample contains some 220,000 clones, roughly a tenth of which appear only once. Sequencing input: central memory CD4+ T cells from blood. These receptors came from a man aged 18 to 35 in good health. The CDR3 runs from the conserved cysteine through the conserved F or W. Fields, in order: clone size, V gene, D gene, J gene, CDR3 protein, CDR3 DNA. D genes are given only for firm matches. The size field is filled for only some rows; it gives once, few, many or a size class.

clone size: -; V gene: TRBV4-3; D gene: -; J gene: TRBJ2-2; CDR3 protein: CASSQVMALITGELFF; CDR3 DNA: TGCGCCAGCAGCCAAGTCATGGCCCTAATCACCGGGGAGCTGTTTTTT
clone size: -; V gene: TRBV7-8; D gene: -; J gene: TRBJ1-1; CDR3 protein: CASSFLNTEAFF; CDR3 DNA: TGTGCCAGCAGCTTCCTTAACACTGAAGCTTTCTTT
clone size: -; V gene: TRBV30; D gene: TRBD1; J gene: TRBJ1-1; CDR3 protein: CAWSKGQGDTEAFF; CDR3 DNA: TGTGCCTGGAGTAAGGGACAGGGGGACACTGAAGCTTTCTTT
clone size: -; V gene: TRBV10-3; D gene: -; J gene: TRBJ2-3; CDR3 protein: CAVSRTIRTDTQYF; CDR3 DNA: TGTGCCGTTTCTCGGACGATTCGAACAGATACGCAGTATTTT
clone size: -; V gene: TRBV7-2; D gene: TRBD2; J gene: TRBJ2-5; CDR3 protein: CASSPVVAGPTVGETQYF; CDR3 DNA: TGTGCCAGCAGCCCGGTGGTAGCGGGTCCCACGGTGGGGGAGACCCAGTACTTC
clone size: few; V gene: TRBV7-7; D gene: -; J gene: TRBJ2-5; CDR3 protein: CASSVSDGLQTQYF; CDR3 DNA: TGTGCCAGCAGCGTTAGCGATGGATTGCAGACCCAGTACTTC
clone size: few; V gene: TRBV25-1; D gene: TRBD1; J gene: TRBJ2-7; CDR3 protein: CASSKMGQALAEQYF; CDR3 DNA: TGTGCCAGCAGTAAAATGGGACAGGCCCTCGCCGAGCAGTACTTC
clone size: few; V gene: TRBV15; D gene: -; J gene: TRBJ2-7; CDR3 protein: CATSRDESYEQYF; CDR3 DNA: TGTGCCACCAGCAGAGATGAGTCCTACGAGCAGTACTTC
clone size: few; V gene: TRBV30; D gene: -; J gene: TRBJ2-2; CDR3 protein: CAWSVARGTLNTGELFF; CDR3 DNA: TGTGCCTGGAGTGTAGCGCGAGGGACTCTGAACACCGGGGAGCTGTTTTTT
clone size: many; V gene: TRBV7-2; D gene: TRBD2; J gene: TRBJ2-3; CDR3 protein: CASSPGNRGGRITDTQYF; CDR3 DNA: TGTGCCAGCAGCCCAGGAAACCGGGGAGGGCGAATCACAGATACGCAGTATTTT
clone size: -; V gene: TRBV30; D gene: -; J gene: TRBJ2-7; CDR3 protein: CAWSVPGANEQYF; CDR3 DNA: TGTGCCTGGAGTGTCCCAGGGGCGAATGAGCAGTACTTC
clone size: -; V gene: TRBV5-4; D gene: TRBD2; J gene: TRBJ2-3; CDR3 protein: CASSSATSGSTDTQYF; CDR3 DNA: TGTGCCAGCAGCTCAGCGACTAGCGGGTCCACAGATACGCAGTATTTT
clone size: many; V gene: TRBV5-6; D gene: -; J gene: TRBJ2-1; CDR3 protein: CASSFVRSIRDEQFF; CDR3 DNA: TGTGCCAGCAGCTTTGTGCGATCTATCAGAGATGAGCAGTTCTTC
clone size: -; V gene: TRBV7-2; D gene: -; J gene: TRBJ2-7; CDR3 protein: CASSLQGSRTHYEQYF; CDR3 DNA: TGTGCCAGCAGCTTACAGGGAAGCCGGACTCACTACGAGCAGTACTTC
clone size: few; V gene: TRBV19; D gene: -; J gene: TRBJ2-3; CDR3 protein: CASSLTPQVADTQYF; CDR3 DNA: TGTGCCAGTAGTCTAACCCCACAGGTGGCAGATACGCAGTATTTT